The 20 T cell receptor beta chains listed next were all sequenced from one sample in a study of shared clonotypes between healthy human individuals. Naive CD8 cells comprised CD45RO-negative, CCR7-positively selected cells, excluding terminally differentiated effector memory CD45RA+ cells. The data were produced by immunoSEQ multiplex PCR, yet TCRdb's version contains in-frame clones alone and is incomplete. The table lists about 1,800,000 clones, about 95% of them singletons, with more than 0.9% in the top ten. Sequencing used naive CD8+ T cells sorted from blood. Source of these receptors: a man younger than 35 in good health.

This chain's CDR3 is CASSPPGGGGSTDTQYF. In nucleotides, the CDR3 is TGCGCCAGCAGCCCGCCGGGGGGCGGGGGGAGCACAGATACGCAGTATTTT. This sequence joins TRBV5-1 and TRBJ2-3; 8 bases agree with TRBD2. V shed 4 bases, J shed 0 bases, and the junction held 10 bases outside the gene matches. CDR1 SGHRS and CDR2 YFSETQ come from the germline V gene. This CDR3 spans 17 amino acids.

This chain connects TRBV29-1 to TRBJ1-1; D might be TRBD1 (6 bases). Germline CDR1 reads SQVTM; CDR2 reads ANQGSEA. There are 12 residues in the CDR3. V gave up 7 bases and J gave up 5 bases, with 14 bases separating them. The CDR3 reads CSAPIQGTEAFF. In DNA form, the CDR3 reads TGCAGCGCCCCTATCCAGGGGACTGAAGCTTTCTTT. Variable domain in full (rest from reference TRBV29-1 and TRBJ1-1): SAVISQKPSRDICQRGTSLTIQCQVDSQVTMMFWYRQQPGQSLTLIATANQGSEATYESGFVIDKFPISRPNLTFSTLTVSNMSPEDSSIYLCSAPIQGTEAFFGQGTRLTVV.

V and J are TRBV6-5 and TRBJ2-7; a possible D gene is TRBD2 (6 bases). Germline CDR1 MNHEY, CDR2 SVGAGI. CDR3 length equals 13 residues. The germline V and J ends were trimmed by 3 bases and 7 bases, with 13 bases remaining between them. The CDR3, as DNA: TGTGCCAGCAGTTATTCGAGGGCGGGAGAGCAGTACTTC. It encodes CASSYSRAGEQYF.

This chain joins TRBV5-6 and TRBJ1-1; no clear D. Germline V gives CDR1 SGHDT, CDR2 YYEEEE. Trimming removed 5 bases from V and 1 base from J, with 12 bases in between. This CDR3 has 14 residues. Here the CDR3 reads CASRYDTANTEAFF. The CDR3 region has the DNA TGTGCCAGCAGATACGATACAGCGAACACTGAAGCTTTCTTT.

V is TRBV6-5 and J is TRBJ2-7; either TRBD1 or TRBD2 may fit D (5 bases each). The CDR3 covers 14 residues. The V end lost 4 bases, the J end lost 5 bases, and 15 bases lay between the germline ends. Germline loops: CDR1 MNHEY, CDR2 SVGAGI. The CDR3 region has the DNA TGTGCCAGCAGTTTGAAAGGGACGGAGGACGAGCAGTACTTC. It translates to CASSLKGTEDEQYF.

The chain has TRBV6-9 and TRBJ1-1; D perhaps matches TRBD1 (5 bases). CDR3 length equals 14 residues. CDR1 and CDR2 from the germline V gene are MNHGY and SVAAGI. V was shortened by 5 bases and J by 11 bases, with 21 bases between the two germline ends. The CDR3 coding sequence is TGTGCCAGCAGTCTCTCTATCGGGGGTTTCAAGGCTTTCTTT. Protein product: CASSLSIGGFKAFF.

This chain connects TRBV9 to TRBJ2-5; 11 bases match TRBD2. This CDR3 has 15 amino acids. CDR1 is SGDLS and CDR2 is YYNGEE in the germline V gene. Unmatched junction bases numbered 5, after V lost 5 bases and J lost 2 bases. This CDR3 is CASSPWTSGQETQYF. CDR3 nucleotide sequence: TGTGCCAGCAGTCCTTGGACTAGCGGGCAAGAGACCCAGTACTTC.

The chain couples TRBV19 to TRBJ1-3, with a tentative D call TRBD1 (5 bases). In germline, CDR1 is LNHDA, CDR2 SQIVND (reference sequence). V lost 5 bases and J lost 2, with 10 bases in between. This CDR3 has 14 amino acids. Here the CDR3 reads CASSYGTTGNTIYF. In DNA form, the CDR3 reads TGTGCCAGTAGTTACGGGACGACTGGAAACACCATATATTTT.

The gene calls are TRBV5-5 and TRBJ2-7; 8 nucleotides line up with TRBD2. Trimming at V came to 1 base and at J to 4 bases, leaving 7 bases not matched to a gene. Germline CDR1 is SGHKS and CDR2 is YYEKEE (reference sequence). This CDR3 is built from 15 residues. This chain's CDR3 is CASSLLAGPPYEQYF. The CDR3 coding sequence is TGTGCCAGCAGCTTGTTAGCGGGACCCCCTTACGAGCAGTACTTC.

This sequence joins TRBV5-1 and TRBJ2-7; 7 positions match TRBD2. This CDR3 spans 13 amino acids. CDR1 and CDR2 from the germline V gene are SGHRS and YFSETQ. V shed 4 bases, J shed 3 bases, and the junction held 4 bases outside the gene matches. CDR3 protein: CASSEAGNYEQYF. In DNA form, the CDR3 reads TGCGCCAGCAGCGAAGCGGGGAACTACGAGCAGTACTTC. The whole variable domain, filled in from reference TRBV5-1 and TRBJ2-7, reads KAGVTQTPRYLIKTRGQQVTLSCSPISGHRSVSWYQQTPGQGLQFLFEYFSETQRNKGNFPGRFSGRQFSNSRSEMNVSTLELGDSALYLCASSEAGNYEQYFGPGTRLTVT.

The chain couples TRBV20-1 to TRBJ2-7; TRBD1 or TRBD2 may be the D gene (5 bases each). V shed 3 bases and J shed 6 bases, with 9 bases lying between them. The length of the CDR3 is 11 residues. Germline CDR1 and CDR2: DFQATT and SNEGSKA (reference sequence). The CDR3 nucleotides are TGCAGTGCTAGGGGGGATAGCGAGCAGTACTTC. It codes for CSARGDSEQYF.

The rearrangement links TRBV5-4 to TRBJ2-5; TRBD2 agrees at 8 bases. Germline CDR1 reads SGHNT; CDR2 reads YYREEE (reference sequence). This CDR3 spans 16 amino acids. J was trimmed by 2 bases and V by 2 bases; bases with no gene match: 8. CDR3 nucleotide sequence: TGTGCCAGCAGCTTCTCGACTAGCGCCCTTCAAGAGACCCAGTACTTC. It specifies CASSFSTSALQETQYF.

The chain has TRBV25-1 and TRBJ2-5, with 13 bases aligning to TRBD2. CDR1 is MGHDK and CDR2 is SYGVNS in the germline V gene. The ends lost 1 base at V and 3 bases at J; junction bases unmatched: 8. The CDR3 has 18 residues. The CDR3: CASSEWPGTSGREETQYF. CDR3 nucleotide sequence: TGTGCCAGCAGTGAATGGCCAGGAACTAGCGGGAGGGAAGAGACCCAGTACTTC.

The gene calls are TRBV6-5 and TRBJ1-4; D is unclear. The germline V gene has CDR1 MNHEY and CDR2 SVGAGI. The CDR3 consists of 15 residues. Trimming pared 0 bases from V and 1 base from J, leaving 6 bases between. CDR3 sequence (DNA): TGTGCCAGCAGTTACTCGTGGAAAACTAATGAAAAACTGTTTTTT. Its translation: CASSYSWKTNEKLFF.

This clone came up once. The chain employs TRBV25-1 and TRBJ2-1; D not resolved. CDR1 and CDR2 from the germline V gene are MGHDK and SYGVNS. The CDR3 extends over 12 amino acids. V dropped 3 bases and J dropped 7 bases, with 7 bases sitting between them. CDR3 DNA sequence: TGTGCCAGCAGTGATGTGGCAAATGAGCAGTTCTTC. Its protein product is CASSDVANEQFF.

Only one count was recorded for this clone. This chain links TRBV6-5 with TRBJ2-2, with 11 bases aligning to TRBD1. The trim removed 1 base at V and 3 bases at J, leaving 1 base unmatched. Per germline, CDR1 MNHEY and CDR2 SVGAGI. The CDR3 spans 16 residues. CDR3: CASSYLDRGHTGELFF. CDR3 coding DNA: TGTGCCAGCAGTTACTTGGACAGGGGGCACACCGGGGAGCTGTTTTTT.

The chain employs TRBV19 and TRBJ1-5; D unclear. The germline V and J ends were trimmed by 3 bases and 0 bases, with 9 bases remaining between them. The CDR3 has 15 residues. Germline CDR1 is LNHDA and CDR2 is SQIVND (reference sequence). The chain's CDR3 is CASSMQQYSNQPQHF. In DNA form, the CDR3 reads TGTGCCAGTAGTATGCAGCAATATAGCAATCAGCCCCAGCATTTT.

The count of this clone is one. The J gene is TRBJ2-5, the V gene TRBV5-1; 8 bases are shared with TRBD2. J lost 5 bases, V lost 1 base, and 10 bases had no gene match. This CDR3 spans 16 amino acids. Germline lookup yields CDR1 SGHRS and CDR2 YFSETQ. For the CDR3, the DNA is TGCGCCAGCAGCTTGCTCGGGGGGGTTTTAAAGGAGACCCAGTACTTC. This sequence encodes CASSLLGGVLKETQYF. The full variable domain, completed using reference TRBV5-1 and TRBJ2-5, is KAGVTQTPRYLIKTRGQQVTLSCSPISGHRSVSWYQQTPGQGLQFLFEYFSETQRNKGNFPGRFSGRQFSNSRSEMNVSTLELGDSALYLCASSLLGGVLKETQYFGPGTRLLVL.

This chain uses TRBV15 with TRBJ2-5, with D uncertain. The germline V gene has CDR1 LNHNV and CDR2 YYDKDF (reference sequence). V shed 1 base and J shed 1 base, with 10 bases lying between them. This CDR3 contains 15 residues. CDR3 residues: CATSRVDPSQETQYF. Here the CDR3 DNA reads TGTGCCACCAGCAGAGTTGACCCGAGCCAAGAGACCCAGTACTTC.

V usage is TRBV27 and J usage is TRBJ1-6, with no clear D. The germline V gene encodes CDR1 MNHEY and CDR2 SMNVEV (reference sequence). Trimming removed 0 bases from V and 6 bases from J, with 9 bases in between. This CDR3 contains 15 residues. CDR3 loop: CASSLSAEGNSPLHF. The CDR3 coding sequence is TGTGCCAGCAGTTTATCGGCAGAGGGTAATTCACCCCTCCACTTT.